This T cell receptor (beta chain) was documented in a study of beta chain features in type 1 diabetes. Germline loops: CDR1 MNHNS, CDR2 SASEGT. The CDR3 contains 12 residues. The V and J ends lost 5 bases and 15 bases respectively, with 17 bases between them. Of the isolated RNA, all was reverse transcribed, and so the sequenced material was expressed TCRB transcripts. Clones were sequenced by immunoSEQ multiplex PCR, and TCRdb holds only the in-frame ones, with some missing. This table holds some 270,000 clones, roughly 8% found once. This clone came up a few times. Its antigen is still unknown. Study outcomes and limitations: Shortening that was moderate but significant affected the TCRB CDR3s of Type 1 diabetes patients in all four CD4+ subsets. The question left open here concerned HLA type influencing TCRB rearrangement.

This TCR derives from a woman younger than 30 in good health. The V and J genes are TRBV6-1 and TRBJ2-1; either TRBD1 or TRBD2 may fit D (5 bases each). Sequences were obtained from central memory CD4+ T cells from blood. The CDR3 DNA follows: TGTGCCAGCAGTACCGGGACGACTCGGCGGTTCTTC. It codes for CASSTGTTRRFF.